This T cell receptor beta chain was observed in a study of cytomegalovirus exposure and HLA in healthy donors. Study summary: Unique TCR beta sequences numbering about 100 million came from some 200 million T cells in an earlier analysis.

Study-level points and caveats: In a later analysis, HLA-associated beta chains showed higher expansion and lower generation probabilities than comparable chains. Fewer N-insertions than the approximately 700-donor mean were reportedly shown by an Asian-associated ancestry cluster in a later analysis. The later analysis indicated that the majority of CMV-associated TCR beta chains appeared HLA-restricted.

PCR amplification relied on 60 Vbeta primers (plus 13 Jbeta primers). Using immunoSEQ multiplex PCR, the repertoire was profiled, and TCRdb retains in-frame clones only, with some absent. The profile covers some 130,000 clones, with approximately 79% appearing a single time and about 6.8% taken by the ten largest. Comments on this clone: The antigen remains undetermined.

The V gene's germline CDR1 is SGHRS and CDR2 YFSETQ. The CDR3 runs to 14 residues. Between the trimmed V and J ends, which lost 5 bases and 4 bases, there was a span of 16 bases. The clonotype originates from a man in his forties or fifties in good health and CMV-seropositive. The chain joins TRBV5-1 to TRBJ2-7, with a weak D call TRBD2 (6 bases). The sample taken for sequencing was PBMCs. CDR3 region: CASSPAGGSYEQYF. CDR3 in DNA: TGCGCCAGCAGTCCCGCCGGGGGTTCGTACGAGCAGTACTTC.